This record covers a single TCR beta chain. There is no known antigen for this receptor. Per-nucleotide qualities are absent, and no much larger clonotype sits a single base away. Library prep was done by PCR. The instrument given in TCRdb is Illumina HiSeq 2500. TCR libraries were prepared with molecular barcoding, using unique molecular identifiers to normalize TCRbeta repertoire quantification. TCRdb reprocessing: public reads trimmed at Q25 with fastp, clones called with MiXCR, in-frame beta chains kept. Identical CDR3 protein sequences are pooled into one entry, listed with their most common genes and DNA. The sample records some 600,000 distinct CDR3 sequences, 10% to 15% of which are singletons. The ten largest clones capture around 2.2% of the sample. The sample belongs to a study of T-cell reconstitution after alpha-beta-depleted transplantation in children (dated by TCRdb to the mid-2010s). Notes on the research overall: Using TCR repertoire profiling, the study quantitatively followed how T-cell immune reconstitution unfolded in children after TCRalphabeta/CD19-depleted allogeneic hematopoietic cell transplantation. Broader findings and caveats from the paper: The apparently early alphabetaT-cell count recovery about two months after transplant was reportedly dependent on only several hundred rapidly expanded clones derived from non-depleted graft cells. Over subsequent months, a decline in hyperexpanded clone frequencies was noted, and after one year, T-cell counts and TCRbeta diversity were mostly ascribed to newly produced T cells. The high TCRbeta diversity at day 60 in some patients was ascribed to recipient T cells and intrathymic progenitors that had survived conditioning.

The treatment or condition label, read with the paper, signifies: allogeneic hematopoietic cell transplantation with graft depleted of TCRalphabeta T cells and CD19 B cells. The transplant recipients were children given TCRalphabeta/CD19-depleted allogeneic hematopoietic cell grafts. The germline V gene supplies CDR1 SGHVS and CDR2 FNYEAQ. The CDR3 contains 15 residues, cysteine and phenylalanine counted. The sequence is cut down to CDR3 DNA, 45 bases in frame from base 1. At the junction V is shortened by 3 bases and J by 1 base, with 11 bases in between. Sequencing was performed on PBMCs, mostly from graft donor cells, taken 360 days after TCRalphabeta/CD19-depleted stem cell transplant. The chain is encoded by TRBV7-6 joined to TRBJ2-3, with the D gene uncertain. The receptor comes from a male patient younger than 18 who had a stem cell transplant for acute myeloid leukemia, so the T cells may come from the graft donor. This receptor has the CDR3 CASSFLDLGTDTQYF. The bases are TGTGCCAGCAGCTTTCTGGACCTGGGCACAGATACGCAGTATTTT.